The entry that follows covers one T cell receptor beta chain sequence. What it recognizes is unknown. The entry originates in a study of identical twins. General study results and limits: One should note that invariant MAIT and iNKT cells could partly confound zero-insertion analyses. Within cord blood, abundant beta clonotypes carried fewer insertions, but memory repertoires showed no such trend.

TCRdb re-called the 5' RACE reads with MiXCR, one entry per CDR3 protein. The table records roughly 240,000 distinct CDR3 sequences, roughly 7% of them present only once. V was shortened by 3 bases and J by 3 bases, with 15 bases between the two germline ends. The CDR3 is made up of 14 amino acids. CDR1 and CDR2 from the germline V gene are SQVTM and ANQGSEA. The same specimen was also included in a second study, on yellow fever vaccine responses in identical twins.

The sequencing input was memory (CD45RO+) T cells sorted from blood. The genes are TRBV29-1 and TRBJ2-7, with D tentatively TRBD1 (7 bases). The receptor was isolated from a woman between 18 and 29 years old in good health. The DNA for the CDR3 is TGCAGCGTTGACATGGCAGGGGGAGGCTACGAGCAGTACTTC. Encoded protein: CSVDMAGGGYEQYF.